The clone carrying this TCR beta chain was counted a few times. Its antigen remains unidentified. V was cut by 1 base and J by 6 bases, with 19 bases left in between. This CDR3 spans 15 amino acids. The V gene's germline CDR1 is DFQATT and CDR2 SNEGSKA (reference sequence). The data are from a study of T cells in Graves' hyperthyroidism and ophthalmopathy. Findings and caveats of the study: The model forecast ophthalmopathy, anticipating it by a median approximately 6 months before onset.

Every diagnosis used clinical symptoms, serum thyroxine and TRAb, thyroid ultrasound and orbital computed tomography. TCR beta CDR3 regions were amplified from RNA. HTBI primers drove first-round RT-PCR of the TCR CDR3. MiXCR was run by TCRdb on the multiplex PCR reads, yielding one entry per CDR3 protein. The sample yields fewer than 750,000 distinct CDR3 sequences, about 14% seen once. V gene TRBV20-1 combines with J gene TRBJ2-7, with a possible D match to TRBD2 (7 bases). The origin of this receptor is a woman between 45 and 60 years old with Graves' ophthalmopathy. The sequenced material came from blood. The DNA for the CDR3 is TGCAGTGCTAGAGGGCTAGCGGACAGAGTGATCGAGCAGTACTTC. It is translated as CSARGLADRVIEQYF.